The 5 T cell receptor beta chains given below trace back to one sample, sequenced in a study of T-cell reconstitution after alpha-beta-depleted transplantation in children. The TCRbeta library was prepared with unique molecular identifiers. TCRdb reanalysed the PCR reads using MiXCR and keeps one entry per CDR3 protein. The sample shows 250,000 to 300,000 distinct CDR3 sequences, about a tenth of them seen only once. The sequenced sample was PBMCs, obtained before TCRalphabeta/CD19-depleted stem cell transplant. These receptors all come from a boy under two years old with acute myeloid leukemia, due to receive a stem cell transplant.

This clonotype was seen more than once but under ten times. The V gene is TRBV20-1, the J gene TRBJ2-6; TRBD2 might be the D (6 bases). The CDR3 is made up of 17 amino acids. Trimming took off 6 bases at V and 0 bases at J, with 18 bases between the two ends. Germline V gives CDR1 DFQATT, CDR2 SNEGSKA (reference sequence). Here the CDR3 reads CSAFGTFRPSGANVLTF. The DNA of the CDR3 is TGCAGTGCCTTTGGGACTTTCCGACCCTCTGGGGCCAACGTCCTGACTTTC.

The chain couples TRBV12-3 or TRBV12-4 to TRBJ2-5; D remains unclear. The CDR3 loop spans 14 amino acids. Between the trimmed V and J ends, which lost 3 bases and 5 bases, there was a span of 13 bases. The CDR3 DNA is TGTGCCAGCAGTTTTGAGTGGGCTGGTGAGACCCAGTACTTC. It translates to CASSFEWAGETQYF.

This clonotype has ten or more counts. The gene calls are TRBV5-1 and TRBJ1-1; a weak D match, TRBD1 (5 bases). CDR3 length: 13 amino acids. Trimming left V 6 bases short and J 3 bases short, with 12 bases between. Germline V gene sequence: CDR1 SGHRS, CDR2 YFSETQ. DNA for the CDR3: TGCGCCAGCACTGGGGGGGGGTACACTGAAGCTTTCTTT. Translated: CASTGGGYTEAFF.

This clonotype showed up many times. The chain combines TRBV20-1 with TRBJ2-1, with 10 bases matching TRBD2. In germline, CDR1 is DFQATT, CDR2 SNEGSKA (reference sequence). The CDR3 runs 16 residues. The junction had 11 bases not matched to a gene; V was cut back by 5 bases and J by 4 bases. The CDR3 spells CSARTLSGGIYNEQFF. CDR3 nucleotide sequence: TGCAGTGCTCGAACCCTTAGCGGGGGGATATACAATGAGCAGTTCTTC.

The table lists this clonotype with a few counts. The V call is TRBV11-3, the J call TRBJ2-5, with D maybe TRBD1 (6 bases). CDR1 is SGHNT, CDR2 YENEEA, per germline. The CDR3 is 15 amino acids. V lost 4 bases and J lost 10, with 22 bases in between. CDR3 residues: CASSSPRGVVGGQYF. The CDR3 region has the DNA TGTGCCAGCAGCTCACCCCGGGGCGTCGTAGGGGGCCAGTACTTC.